One and the same sample provided the 18 T cell receptor beta chains below, sequenced in a study of blood T cell repertoires in COVID-19. This table comes from immunoSEQ multiplex PCR, and its TCRdb copy is limited to in-frame clones, with some not included. Here the sample spans 45,000 to 55,000 clones, about nine tenths being singletons. Sequences were obtained from peripheral blood. The receptors derive from a woman over 75 with acute or convalescent COVID-19.

V usage is TRBV10-3 and J usage is TRBJ2-5; 7 bases match TRBD2. This CDR3 has 15 amino acids. Germline loops: CDR1 ENHRY, CDR2 SYGVKD. The trim removed 0 bases at V and 4 bases at J, leaving 5 bases unmatched. CDR3 sequence reads: CAISESLAGVETQYF. As DNA, the CDR3 is TGTGCCATCAGTGAGTCGTTAGCGGGCGTAGAGACCCAGTACTTC.

The chain is built from TRBV30 and TRBJ1-6, with D unclear. The V end lost 3 bases, the J end lost 10 bases, and 10 bases lay between the germline ends. The germline CDR1 and CDR2 sequences are GTSNPN and SVGIG (reference sequence). The CDR3 has 12 residues. In DNA form, the CDR3 reads TGTGCCTGGAGCACTACGGGATCACCCCTCCACTTT. This translates into CAWSTTGSPLHF.

The chain combines TRBV15 with TRBJ2-3, with 8 nucleotides matching TRBD1. CDR1 is LNHNV, CDR2 YYDKDF, per germline (reference sequence). The CDR3 covers 13 residues. The junction had 7 bases not matched to a gene; V was cut back by 5 bases and J by 9 bases. In DNA, the CDR3 is TGTGCCACCAGCGGCCGGACAGGGAACACGCAGTATTTT. Protein sequence: CATSGRTGNTQYF.

The J gene is TRBJ1-2, the V gene TRBV4-1, with D possibly TRBD1 on 6 matching bases. V was cut by 4 bases and J by 1 base, with 13 bases left in between. The CDR3 is 15 residues long. Germline-derived CDR1 and CDR2 are MGHRA and YSYEKL. Here the CDR3 reads CASSPRTDSNYGYTF. CDR3 bases: TGCGCCAGCAGCCCCCGCACGGACAGTAACTATGGCTACACCTTC.

This clone was counted a single time. The V gene is TRBV3-1 (or the pseudogene TRBV3-2), the J gene TRBJ2-7, with 8 bases fitting TRBD1. The V gene's germline CDR1 is LGHDT and CDR2 YNNKEL (reference sequence). V shed 3 bases and J 3 bases; nucleotides not matched to a gene: 7. This CDR3 comprises 15 residues. The CDR3 spells CASSHGQGVRYEQYF. Written as DNA, the CDR3 is TGTGCCAGCAGCCACGGACAGGGCGTTCGCTACGAGCAGTACTTC.

The J gene is TRBJ1-3, the V gene TRBV7-9; 8 positions match TRBD1. CDR3 length equals 14 residues. V was clipped by 7 bases and J by 1 base; unmatched bases: 3. Germline CDR1 reads SEHNR; CDR2 reads FQNEAQ (reference sequence). CDR3 nucleotide sequence: TGTGCCAGCAACACAGGGGGATCTGGAAACACCATATATTTT. It is translated as CASNTGGSGNTIYF.

The genes are TRBV18 and TRBJ2-2, with TRBD1 matching 8 bases. The CDR3 consists of 16 residues. Per the germline V gene, CDR1 is KGHSH and CDR2 is LQKENI. Trimming removed 1 base from V and 6 bases from J; junction bases left unmatched: 7. CDR3 bases: TGTGCCAGCTCACCACAGGTTCAGGGGGCGTCCGGGGAGCTGTTTTTT. Its translation is CASSPQVQGASGELFF. The full variable domain, in which reference TRBV18 and TRBJ2-2 provide the parts outside the CDR3, is NAGVMQNPRHLVRRRGQEARLRCSPMKGHSHVYWYRQLPEEGLKFMVYLQKENIIDESGMPKERFSAEFPKEGPSILRIQQVVRGDSAAYFCASSPQVQGASGELFFGEGSRLTVL.

This chain links TRBV5-1 with TRBJ2-5; D may be TRBD1 (6 bases). V lost 4 bases and J 1 base, leaving 8 bases between the germline ends. The CDR3 runs to 13 residues. Germline values: CDR1 SGHRS, CDR2 YFSETQ. Here the CDR3 DNA reads TGCGCCAGCAGCCGGGACACCCAAGAGACCCAGTACTTC. Translation gives CASSRDTQETQYF.

V gene TRBV5-4 combines with J gene TRBJ1-6; D not certain. Germline V lookup: CDR1 SGHNT, CDR2 YYREEE (reference sequence). The CDR3 covers 14 residues. V lost 4 bases, J lost 9 bases, and 14 bases lay in between. The CDR3 reads CASSLEQRVSPLHF. The DNA for the CDR3 is TGTGCCAGCAGCCTGGAGCAGCGAGTTTCACCCCTCCACTTT. The full variable domain, its missing parts supplied by reference TRBV5-4 and TRBJ1-6, is ETGVTQSPTHLIKTRGQQVTLRCSSQSGHNTVSWYQQALGQGPQFIFQYYREEENGRGNFPPRFSGLQFPNYSSELNVNALELDDSALYLCASSLEQRVSPLHFGNGTRLTVT.

The sample holds one count of this clone. V gene TRBV24-1 combines with J gene TRBJ1-6; possible D gene TRBD1, 6 bases. The germline CDR1 and CDR2 sequences are KGHDR and SFDVKD. V lost 4 bases and J lost 7, with 16 bases in between. The CDR3 length is 16 residues. The CDR3 spells CATSEGGAQANSPLHF. Written as DNA, the CDR3 is TGTGCCACCAGTGAGGGGGGGGCGCAGGCGAATTCACCCCTCCACTTT.

On this clone itself: No conserved phenylalanine or tryptophan is present at the end of the CDR3, so a read error is the likely explanation. It is unclear where the CDR3 begins or ends on the DNA, so no DNA is shown, and the CDR3 is as TCRdb lists it. V is TRBV2 and J is TRBJ1-2. Germline V gene sequence: CDR1 SNHLY, CDR2 FYNNEI. The CDR3 is 9 residues long, ends included. CDR3 sequence reads: CASSPVLAL.

The rearrangement joins TRBV11-2 to TRBJ2-7, with D possibly TRBD1 on 5 matching bases. The CDR3 length is 13 residues. Germline assignment: CDR1 SGHAT and CDR2 FQNNGV. V lost 3 bases and J lost 2, with 8 bases in between. CDR3 DNA sequence: TGTGCCAGCAGCTTGACCAGGGCCTACGAGCAGTACGTC. Its translation: CASSLTRAYEQYV.

The rearrangement joins TRBV5-1 to TRBJ1-4; D perhaps matches TRBD1 (6 bases). Germline CDR1 and CDR2: SGHRS and YFSETQ. CDR3 length equals 14 residues. Deletions cut 3 bases from V and 8 bases from J, with 14 bases between. CDR3: CASSSGQRGEKLFF. CDR3 nucleotides: TGCGCCAGCAGCTCCGGACAGCGGGGGGAAAAACTGTTTTTT. The variable domain in full, with the rest retrieved from reference TRBV5-1 and TRBJ1-4, is KAGVTQTPRYLIKTRGQQVTLSCSPISGHRSVSWYQQTPGQGLQFLFEYFSETQRNKGNFPGRFSGRQFSNSRSEMNVSTLELGDSALYLCASSSGQRGEKLFFGSGTQLSVL.

The chain has TRBV3-1 (or the pseudogene TRBV3-2) and TRBJ2-5, with 7 bases lining up with TRBD2. Germline-derived CDR1 and CDR2 are LGHDT and YNNKEL (reference sequence). J was trimmed by 4 bases and V by 3 bases; bases with no gene match: 8. CDR3 length equals 15 residues. CDR3 in DNA: TGTGCCAGCAGCCAGGGAGCGGGGTTGGTAGAGACCCAGTACTTC. Protein sequence: CASSQGAGLVETQYF.

The chain employs TRBV6-1 and TRBJ2-7; TRBD1 is a possible D gene (5 bases). Germline V gene data show CDR1 as MNHNS and CDR2 as SASEGT. Trimming cost V 0 bases and J 2 bases, with 11 bases left between them. The CDR3 is 15 residues long. The CDR3 here is CASSEAGAAPYEQYF. The CDR3 DNA reads TGTGCCAGCAGTGAAGCAGGGGCAGCTCCCTACGAGCAGTACTTC.

The gene calls are TRBV19 and TRBJ1-1; D unclear. Germline assignment: CDR1 LNHDA and CDR2 SQIVND (reference sequence). The CDR3 spans 12 residues. Between the trimmed V and J ends, which lost 5 bases and 5 bases, there was a span of 9 bases. In DNA, the CDR3 is TGTGCCAGTAGTGCACTAGGGACTGAAGCTTTCTTT. This encodes CASSALGTEAFF.

This rearrangement joins TRBV5-4 to TRBJ1-2; D may be TRBD1 (6 bases). The CDR3 covers 15 residues. Germline V gene lookup returns CDR1 SGHNT and CDR2 YYREEE (reference sequence). Trimming took 2 bases from V and 1 from J, leaving 12 bases between them. For the CDR3, the DNA is TGTGCCAGCAGCTTAGGGACACCGAATAACTATGGCTACACCTTC. Its protein is CASSLGTPNNYGYTF.

V and J are TRBV7-9 and TRBJ2-3, with D possibly matching TRBD2 (5 bases). The V end was cut by 5 bases, the J end by 0 bases, with 15 bases between. This CDR3 spans 16 amino acids. Germline assignment: CDR1 SEHNR and CDR2 FQNEAQ (reference sequence). The CDR3 DNA reads as TGTGCCAGCAGCGACCCCAGCGGAATAAGCACAGATACGCAGTATTTT. It yields the protein CASSDPSGISTDTQYF.